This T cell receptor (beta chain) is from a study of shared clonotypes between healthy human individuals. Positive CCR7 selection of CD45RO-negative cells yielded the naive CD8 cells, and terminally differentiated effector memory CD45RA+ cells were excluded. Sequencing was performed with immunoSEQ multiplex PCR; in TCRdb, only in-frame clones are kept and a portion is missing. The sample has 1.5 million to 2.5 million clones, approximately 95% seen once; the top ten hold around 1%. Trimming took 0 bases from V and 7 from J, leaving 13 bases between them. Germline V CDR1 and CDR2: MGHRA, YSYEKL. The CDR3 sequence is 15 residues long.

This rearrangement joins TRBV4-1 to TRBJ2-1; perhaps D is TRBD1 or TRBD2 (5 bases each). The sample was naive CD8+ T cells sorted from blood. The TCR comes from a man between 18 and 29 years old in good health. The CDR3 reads CASSQDRDGVNEQFF. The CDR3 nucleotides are TGCGCCAGCAGCCAAGATCGGGACGGCGTTAATGAGCAGTTCTTC.